Sequencing of this T cell receptor beta chain was carried out in a study of T cells in Graves' hyperthyroidism and ophthalmopathy. Study overall: Initial diagnosis, before any treatment, was when peripheral blood was collected. Study observations and caveats: Ophthalmopathy, as predicted by the model, came a median 6.5 months after the prediction.

Amplification of TCR beta CDR3 regions used RNA as the template. An initial round of RT-PCR targeting the TCR CDR3 relied on the HTBI primer set. TCRdb used MiXCR to reprocess the multiplex PCR reads, holding one entry per CDR3 protein. The sample lists some 250,000 distinct CDR3 sequences, roughly 15% occurring once. This clonotype was found many times. Its antigen is undetermined. The CDR3 is 12 amino acids. Trimming removed 0 bases from V and 5 bases from J, with 3 bases in between. Germline CDR1 and CDR2: SEHNR and FQNEAQ (reference sequence). In patients aged 18 to 65, hyperthyroidism was newly diagnosed, with duration under 2 months. It was at first hyperthyroidism diagnosis, before any ophthalmopathy symptoms, that the blood sample was taken.

Sample: blood. The sequence came from a woman between 40 and 55 years old with Graves' hyperthyroidism that later progressed to Graves' ophthalmopathy. The chain links TRBV7-9 to TRBJ2-3, with D unclear. The DNA for the CDR3 is TGTGCCAGCAGCTTAGCGCAAGATACGCAGTATTTT. Translation gives CASSLAQDTQYF.